One sample yielded the 16 T cell receptor beta chains listed below, sequenced in a study of human T cells and chemical hapten exposure. The time point: pre-sensitization, week 0. Treatment defined: therapeutic diphenylcyclopropenone sensitization with weekly scalp DPC. MiXCR was run by TCRdb on the RACE reads, yielding one entry per CDR3 protein. The repertoire includes 50,000 to 65,000 distinct CDR3 sequences, about 11% of them detected once, and almost 4% sits in the top ten. The starting material was whole blood, obtained in connection with sensitization to the hapten diphenylcyclopropenone (DPC). The receptors shown here come from a woman in her thirties or forties with alopecia areata. Some clones in this sample may be carry-over from other donors' samples.

This clonotype has at least ten counts. V is TRBV6-2 or TRBV6-3 and J is TRBJ1-3, with 7 nucleotides matching TRBD1. CDR3 length: 13 amino acids. Trimming cost V 5 bases and J 12 bases; bases outside gene matches: 10. Germline values: CDR1 MNHEY, CDR2 SVGEGT. DNA of the CDR3: TGTGCCAGCAGTCGATCGAGGGACAGCGGCATATATTTT. Protein sequence: CASSRSRDSGIYF.

The chain recombines TRBV2 with TRBJ2-7, with TRBD2 matching 12 bases. The length of the CDR3 is 15 residues. Per germline, CDR1 SNHLY and CDR2 FYNNEI. The ends lost 4 bases at V and 3 bases at J; junction bases unmatched: 4. CDR3 in amino acids: CASSAGLAGIYEQYF. CDR3 bases: TGTGCCAGCAGTGCCGGACTAGCGGGAATCTACGAGCAGTACTTC.

The chain uses TRBV9 and TRBJ1-4; TRBD1 matches at 7 bases. This CDR3 has 15 amino acids. CDR1 SGDLS and CDR2 YYNGEE come from the germline V gene. V shed 2 bases and J 7 bases; nucleotides not matched to a gene: 8. The CDR3 protein is CASSVDRERREKLFF. As DNA, the CDR3 is TGTGCCAGCAGCGTCGACAGGGAAAGACGTGAAAAACTGTTTTTT.

This clonotype was picked up a small number of times. The chain joins TRBV6-6 to TRBJ1-2; weak D call: TRBD1 (5 bases). V lost 5 bases and J 4 bases, leaving 14 bases between the germline ends. Germline assignment: CDR1 MNHNY and CDR2 SVGAGI (reference sequence). The CDR3 extends over 14 amino acids. CDR3 coding DNA: TGTGCCAGCAGTCCTAGGGGCGTGGGCTATGGCTACACCTTC. It codes for CASSPRGVGYGYTF.

The rearrangement links TRBV6-5 to TRBJ2-2; no clear D. V lost 6 bases, J lost 4 bases, and 18 bases lay in between. The length of the CDR3 is 16 residues. Germline lookup yields CDR1 MNHEY and CDR2 SVGAGI. The chain's CDR3 is CASRRGLIGGTGELFF. In DNA, the CDR3 is TGTGCCAGCAGACGAGGTCTGATCGGTGGCACCGGGGAGCTGTTTTTT.

This clonotype was recorded a few times. The V gene is TRBV5-6, the J gene TRBJ2-7; maybe TRBD2 (7 bases). V was trimmed by 4 bases and J by 0 bases, leaving 17 bases between them. The V gene's germline CDR1 is SGHDT and CDR2 YYEEEE. The CDR3 is 16 residues long. CDR3 residues: CASSVRGGPRSYEQYF. CDR3 nucleotide sequence: TGTGCCAGCAGCGTGAGGGGGGGGCCCCGCTCCTACGAGCAGTACTTC.

The rearrangement joins TRBV7-2 to TRBJ2-1; TRBD1 is a possible D gene (6 bases). The ends were cut back, 4 bases at V and 9 bases at J, with 16 bases in the middle. Germline assignment: CDR1 SGHTA and CDR2 FQGNSA. This CDR3 is 14 amino acids long. Here the CDR3 DNA reads TGTGCCAGCAGCTCGACAGGAGCGGCGGGTGAGCAGTTCTTC. Translation gives CASSSTGAAGEQFF.

This clonotype came up many times. The chain has TRBV3-1 and TRBJ2-6; 8 positions agree with TRBD1. The CDR3 has 18 amino acids. Germline CDR1 is LGHDT and CDR2 is YNNKEL (reference sequence). Trimming at V came to 5 bases and at J to 3 bases, leaving 12 bases not matched to a gene. CDR3 sequence reads: CASSAPSTGVRGANVLTF. The DNA for the CDR3 is TGTGCCAGCAGCGCCCCATCGACAGGGGTCCGTGGGGCCAACGTCCTGACTTTC.

At least ten counts were recorded for this clonotype. V is TRBV11-2 and J is TRBJ2-1; TRBD2 agrees at 12 bases. Losses at the gene ends were 5 bases for V and 6 bases for J; bases not matched to a gene: 2. The CDR3 consists of 14 residues. Germline V gene lookup returns CDR1 SGHAT and CDR2 FQNNGV. The CDR3 protein is CASSKTSGGNEQFF. The CDR3 bases are TGTGCCAGCAGCAAGACTAGCGGGGGCAATGAGCAGTTCTTC.

This clonotype has a handful of counts. The chain combines TRBV12-3 or TRBV12-4 with TRBJ1-1; D possibly corresponds to TRBD1 (5 bases). The CDR3 length is 20 residues. V was trimmed by 0 bases and J by 3 bases, leaving 26 bases between them. The CDR3 sequence is CASSLARRGGIGNPDTEAFF. The DNA for the CDR3 is TGTGCCAGCAGTTTAGCCCGTAGGGGTGGAATTGGCAATCCCGACACTGAAGCTTTCTTT.

This clonotype was observed a few times. The chain carries TRBV5-1 and TRBJ2-1, with TRBD2 matching 9 bases. CDR3 length: 16 residues. Trimming at V came to 2 bases and at J to 4 bases, leaving 7 bases not matched to a gene. In germline, CDR1 is SGHRS, CDR2 YFSETQ. As DNA, the CDR3 is TGCGCCAGCAGCTTCTTAGCGGGAGACCTATACAATGAGCAGTTCTTC. Residues: CASSFLAGDLYNEQFF.

This clonotype was counted only a few times. This chain joins TRBV4-3 and TRBJ2-3, with 7 bases that match TRBD2. The CDR3 totals 16 residues. Trimming at V came to 0 bases and at J to 4 bases, leaving 7 bases not matched to a gene. CDR1 LGHNA and CDR2 YSLEER come from the germline V gene. The CDR3 here is CASSQEWGGLADTQYF. The CDR3 coding sequence is TGCGCCAGCAGCCAAGAGTGGGGAGGGCTGGCAGATACGCAGTATTTT.

This clonotype was observed many times. The gene calls are TRBV2 and TRBJ2-1; 7 nucleotides agree with TRBD2. V was clipped by 6 bases and J by 4 bases; unmatched bases: 6. CDR1 is SNHLY and CDR2 is FYNNEI in the germline V gene. This CDR3 comprises 14 residues. In nucleotides, the CDR3 is TGTGCCAGCAGGGGCGGGAGTTCTTACAATGAGCAGTTCTTC. It yields the protein CASRGGSSYNEQFF.

This rearrangement joins TRBV20-1 to TRBJ1-5, with 9 bases aligning to TRBD1. Germline V gives CDR1 DFQATT, CDR2 SNEGSKA (reference sequence). The CDR3 contains 14 residues. Germline trimming cut 1 base from V and 5 bases from J; bases unmatched to any gene: 3. The DNA for the CDR3 is TGCAGTGCTAGAGTTGACAGGGGGTATCAGCCCCAGCATTTT. Translation gives CSARVDRGYQPQHF.

In its sample, this clonotype was seen many times. V and J are TRBV4-3 and TRBJ2-3; tentative D call: TRBD1 (5 bases). Per germline, CDR1 LGHNA and CDR2 YSLEER. The CDR3 runs to 16 residues. Trimming pared 0 bases from V and 4 bases from J, leaving 14 bases between. The CDR3 protein is CASSQDFSQGADTQYF. The DNA of the CDR3 is TGCGCCAGCAGCCAAGATTTCTCGCAGGGTGCAGATACGCAGTATTTT.

This clonotype was found a few times. The V and J genes are TRBV4-2 and TRBJ1-2, with D perhaps matching TRBD1 (6 bases). Trimming shortened V by 4 bases and J by 6 bases, and 27 bases separated the two germline ends. The CDR3 has 18 residues. The germline gives CDR1 LGHNA, CDR2 YNFKEQ. The CDR3 DNA is TGTGCCAGCAGCCCCTCAAGCCCTTCCTCCGGGACAAGGCATGGCTACACCTTC. It translates to CASSPSSPSSGTRHGYTF.